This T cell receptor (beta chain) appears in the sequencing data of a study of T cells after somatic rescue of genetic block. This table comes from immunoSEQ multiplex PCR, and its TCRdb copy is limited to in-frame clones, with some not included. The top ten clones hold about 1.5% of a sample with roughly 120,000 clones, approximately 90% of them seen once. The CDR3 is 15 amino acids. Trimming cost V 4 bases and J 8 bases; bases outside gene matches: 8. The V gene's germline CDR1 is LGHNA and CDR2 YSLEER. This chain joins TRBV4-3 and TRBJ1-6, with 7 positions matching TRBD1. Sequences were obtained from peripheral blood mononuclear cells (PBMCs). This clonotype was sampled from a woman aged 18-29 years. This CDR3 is CASSRAVTGDSPLHF. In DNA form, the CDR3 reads TGCGCCAGCAGCCGGGCAGTTACAGGGGATTCACCCCTCCACTTT.